Below are 6 T cell receptor beta chains sequenced from a single sample in a study of OX40 agonist ivuxolimab in advanced cancers. The data were produced by immunoSEQ multiplex PCR, yet TCRdb's version contains in-frame clones alone and is incomplete. The sample includes fewer than 75,000 clones, approximately 87% of them seen just once. The specimen comprised CD4+ or CD8+ T cells sorted from blood, sampled in a trial of the OX40 agonist ivuxolimab. These receptors were taken from an adult with an advanced solid tumor such as melanoma, head and neck, liver or kidney cancer.

V and J are TRBV10-3 and TRBJ2-1; D possibly corresponds to TRBD2 (6 bases). V was shortened by 2 bases and J by 7 bases, with 15 bases between the two germline ends. Per germline, CDR1 ENHRY and CDR2 SYGVKD. The CDR3 has 15 amino acids. In DNA form, the CDR3 reads TGTGCCATCAGTGAGACGGAGGGGTTCGGAAATGAGCAGTTCTTC. Translating gives CAISETEGFGNEQFF.

The V and J genes are TRBV9 and TRBJ2-1; perhaps TRBD2 as D (5 bases). CDR3 length: 19 amino acids. V was trimmed by 0 bases and J by 2 bases, leaving 21 bases between them. CDR1 and CDR2 from the germline V gene are SGDLS and YYNGEE. The CDR3 DNA sequence: TGTGCCAGCAGCGTAGGTCTCGGCTTGGCTCCCGGGGCCTACAATGAGCAGTTCTTC. This gives the protein CASSVGLGLAPGAYNEQFF.

The CDR3 loop reads CATRTSGSRETQYF. The DNA of the CDR3 is TGTGCCACTAGGACTAGCGGGAGTCGAGAGACCCAGTACTTC. The chain couples TRBV13 to TRBJ2-5; 13 nucleotides match TRBD2. The germline CDR1 and CDR2 sequences are PRHDT and FYEKMQ (reference sequence). V lost 10 bases to trimming and J lost 4 bases; unmatched junction nucleotides: 6. The CDR3 sequence is 14 residues long.

The chain couples TRBV2 to TRBJ1-5; 7 positions agree with TRBD1. V was pared by 4 bases and J by 6 bases, with 9 bases of the junction left unmatched. Germline CDR1 and CDR2: SNHLY and FYNNEI. This CDR3 spans 15 amino acids. Here the CDR3 DNA reads TGTGCCAGCAGTGCTGACAGGGCGGTTAGTCAGCCCCAGCATTTT. Translation: CASSADRAVSQPQHF.

The chain is built from TRBV7-9 and TRBJ1-6, with a possible D match to TRBD1 (6 bases). The length of the CDR3 is 15 residues. Between the trimmed V and J ends, which lost 3 bases and 9 bases, there was a span of 15 bases. Per germline, CDR1 SEHNR and CDR2 FQNEAQ (reference sequence). DNA for the CDR3: TGTGCCAGCAGCTTCGGGGGGGGCCCTAGTTCACCCCTCCACTTT. This gives the protein CASSFGGGPSSPLHF.

V usage is TRBV4-3 and J usage is TRBJ2-1, with D perhaps TRBD1 (7 bases). With 0 bases removed from V and 7 bases from J, the gap between germline ends came to 13 bases. This CDR3 comprises 15 residues. The germline V gene encodes CDR1 LGHNA and CDR2 YSLEER. The CDR3 DNA reads TGCGCCAGCAGCCAAGATAGCAGGGGGAGGAATGAGCAGTTCTTC. Protein product: CASSQDSRGRNEQFF.